This T cell receptor (beta chain) was retrieved from a study of blood T cell repertoires in COVID-19. The overall study: Samples taken during acute and convalescent COVID-19 were collected in the United States, Italy and Spain. Sources were T cells, B-cell-depleted T cells, or PBMCs; the material itself was cDNA or gDNA.

Germline V gene sequence: CDR1 GTSNPN, CDR2 SVGIG (reference sequence). V shed 1 base and J shed 4 bases, with 7 bases lying between them. The CDR3 runs to 12 residues. In the original workflow: How many nucleated cells were present was estimated from reference gene primer amplification. Clones were read by immunoSEQ multiplex PCR, and TCRdb kept only the in-frame ones, dropping some. V, J and clone size derive from that table, while D and trimming were established from the DNA sequence. The sample comprises a few hundred thousand clones, around 86% of which are singletons, and about 1.7% rests with the top ten.

This chain joins TRBV30 and TRBJ2-5, with D perhaps matching TRBD2 (5 bases). The clonotype was recovered from a woman aged 45-65 years with acute or convalescent COVID-19. Sequencing was done on a sample of peripheral blood. CDR3 loop: CAWSEAGETQYF. DNA of the CDR3: TGTGCCTGGAGTGAGGCGGGAGAGACCCAGTACTTC.